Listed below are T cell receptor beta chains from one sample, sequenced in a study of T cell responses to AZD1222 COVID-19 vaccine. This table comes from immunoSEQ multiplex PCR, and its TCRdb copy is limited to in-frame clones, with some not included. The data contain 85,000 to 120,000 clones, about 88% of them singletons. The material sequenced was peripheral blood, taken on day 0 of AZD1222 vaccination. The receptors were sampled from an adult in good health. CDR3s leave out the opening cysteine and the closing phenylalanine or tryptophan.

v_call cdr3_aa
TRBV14 ASSQGPGETQY
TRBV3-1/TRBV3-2 ASRPGRSYNSPLH
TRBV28 ASSLGAGAYNEQF
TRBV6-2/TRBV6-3 ASSSGPFPGEKLF
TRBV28 ASSFGKVNTEAF
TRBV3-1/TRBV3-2 ASSQGGLEAF
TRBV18 ASSPGLSGNTIY
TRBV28 ASIQGQGSQPQH
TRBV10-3 ATRDLMETQY
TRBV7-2 ASSLLYQETQY